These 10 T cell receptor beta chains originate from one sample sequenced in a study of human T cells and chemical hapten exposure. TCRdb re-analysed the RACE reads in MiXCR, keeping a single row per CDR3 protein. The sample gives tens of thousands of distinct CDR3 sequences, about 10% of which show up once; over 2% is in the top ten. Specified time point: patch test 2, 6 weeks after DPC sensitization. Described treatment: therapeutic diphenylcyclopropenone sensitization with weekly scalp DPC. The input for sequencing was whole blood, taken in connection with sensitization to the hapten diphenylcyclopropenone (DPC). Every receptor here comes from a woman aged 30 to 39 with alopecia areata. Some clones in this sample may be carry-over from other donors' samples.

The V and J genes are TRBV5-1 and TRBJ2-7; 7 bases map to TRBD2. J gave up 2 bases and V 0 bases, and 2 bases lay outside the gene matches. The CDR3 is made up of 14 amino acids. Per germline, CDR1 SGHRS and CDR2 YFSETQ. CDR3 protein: CASSLASGAYEQYF. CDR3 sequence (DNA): TGCGCCAGCAGCTTGGCTAGCGGAGCCTACGAGCAGTACTTC.

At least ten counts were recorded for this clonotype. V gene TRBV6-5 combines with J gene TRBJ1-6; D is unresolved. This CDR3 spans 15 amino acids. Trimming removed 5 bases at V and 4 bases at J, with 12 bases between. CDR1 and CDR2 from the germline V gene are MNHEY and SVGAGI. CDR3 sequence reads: CASSPSGVYNSPLHF. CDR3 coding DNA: TGTGCCAGCAGTCCGAGTGGGGTATATAATTCACCCCTCCACTTT.

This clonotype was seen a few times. CDR3 in DNA: TGCAGTGCTAGAGATGCGGCGGTAGCGGCTAAGTCCCAGTACTTC. This sequence encodes CSARDAAVAAKSQYF. This chain joins TRBV20-1 and TRBJ2-5, with D possibly TRBD2 on 6 matching bases. The germline gives CDR1 DFQATT, CDR2 SNEGSKA (reference sequence). This CDR3 region has 15 residues. Trimming removed 0 bases from V and 9 bases from J, with 20 bases in between.

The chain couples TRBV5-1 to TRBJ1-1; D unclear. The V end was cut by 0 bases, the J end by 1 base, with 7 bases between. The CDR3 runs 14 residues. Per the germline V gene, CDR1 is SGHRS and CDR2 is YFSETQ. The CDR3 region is CASSLAAGNTEAFF. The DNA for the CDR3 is TGCGCCAGCAGCTTGGCCGCAGGGAACACTGAAGCTTTCTTT.

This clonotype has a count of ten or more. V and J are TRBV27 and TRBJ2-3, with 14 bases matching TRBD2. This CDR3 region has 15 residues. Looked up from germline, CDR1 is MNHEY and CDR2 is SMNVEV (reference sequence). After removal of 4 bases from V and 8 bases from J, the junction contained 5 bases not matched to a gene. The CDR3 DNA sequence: TGTGCCAGCAGTTCCCAGACTAGCGGGAGGGGTACGCAGTATTTT. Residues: CASSSQTSGRGTQYF.

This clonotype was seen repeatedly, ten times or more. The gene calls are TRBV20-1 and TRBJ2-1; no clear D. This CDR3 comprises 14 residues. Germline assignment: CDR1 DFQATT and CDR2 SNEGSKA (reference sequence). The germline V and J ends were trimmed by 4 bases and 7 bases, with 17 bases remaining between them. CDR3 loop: CSATKLLPTNEQFF. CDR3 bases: TGCAGTGCTACCAAATTACTACCGACTAATGAGCAGTTCTTC.

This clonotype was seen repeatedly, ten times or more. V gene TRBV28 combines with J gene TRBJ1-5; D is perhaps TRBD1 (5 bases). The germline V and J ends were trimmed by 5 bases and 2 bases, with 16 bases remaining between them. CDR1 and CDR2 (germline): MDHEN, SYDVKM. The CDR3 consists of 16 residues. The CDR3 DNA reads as TGTGCCAGCAGTCCGCCCGGGGGGGAGGGCAATCAGCCCCAGCATTTT. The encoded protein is CASSPPGGEGNQPQHF. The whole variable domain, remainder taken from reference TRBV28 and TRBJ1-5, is DVKVTQSSRYLVKRTGEKVFLECVQDMDHENMFWYRQDPGLGLRLIYFSYDVKMKEKGDIPEGYSVSREKKERFSLILESASTNQTSMYLCASSPPGGEGNQPQHFGDGTRLSIL.

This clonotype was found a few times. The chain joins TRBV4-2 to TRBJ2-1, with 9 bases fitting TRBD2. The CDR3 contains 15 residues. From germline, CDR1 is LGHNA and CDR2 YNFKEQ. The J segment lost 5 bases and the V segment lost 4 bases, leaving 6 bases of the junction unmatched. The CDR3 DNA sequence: TGTGCCAGCAGCCCAGAGACTAGCGGAAACAATGAGCAGTTCTTC. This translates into CASSPETSGNNEQFF.

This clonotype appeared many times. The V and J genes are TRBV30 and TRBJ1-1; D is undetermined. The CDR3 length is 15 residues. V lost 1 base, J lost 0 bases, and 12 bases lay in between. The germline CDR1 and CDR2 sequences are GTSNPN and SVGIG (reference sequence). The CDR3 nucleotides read TGTGCCTGGAGTGAGGCACGGGGAATGAACACTGAAGCTTTCTTT. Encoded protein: CAWSEARGMNTEAFF.

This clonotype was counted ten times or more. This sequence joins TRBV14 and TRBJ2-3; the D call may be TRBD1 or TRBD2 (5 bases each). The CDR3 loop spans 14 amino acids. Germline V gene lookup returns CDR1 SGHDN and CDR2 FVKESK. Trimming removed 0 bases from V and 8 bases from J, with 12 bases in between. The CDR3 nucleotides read TGTGCCAGCAGCCAAGAGGGGGTCGTCGGTACGCAGTATTTT. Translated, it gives CASSQEGVVGTQYF.